This TCR beta chain derives from a study of blood T cell repertoires in COVID-19. The wider study: Samples taken during acute and convalescent COVID-19 were collected in the United States, Italy and Spain.

This clone was detected a few times. V shed 3 bases and J 7 bases; nucleotides not matched to a gene: 12. The CDR3 extends over 19 amino acids. Germline CDR1 MNHNS, CDR2 SASEGT. Followed longitudinally, the Seattle patients had been enrolled during active infection. Assay: immunoSEQ multiplex PCR; the TCRdb copy retains only in-frame clones and omits some. The sample contains about 230,000 clones, about 83% of which appear only once. The chain couples TRBV6-1 to TRBJ2-1; TRBD2 matches at 16 bases. Material: peripheral blood. The sequence was obtained from a woman aged 25-40 years with COVID-19, enrolled during active disease. CDR3 nucleotides: TGTGCCAGCAGTGAGGGGGGACTAGCGGGAGGGCCGAGGAAAAATGAGCAGTTCTTC. Encoded protein: CASSEGGLAGGPRKNEQFF.